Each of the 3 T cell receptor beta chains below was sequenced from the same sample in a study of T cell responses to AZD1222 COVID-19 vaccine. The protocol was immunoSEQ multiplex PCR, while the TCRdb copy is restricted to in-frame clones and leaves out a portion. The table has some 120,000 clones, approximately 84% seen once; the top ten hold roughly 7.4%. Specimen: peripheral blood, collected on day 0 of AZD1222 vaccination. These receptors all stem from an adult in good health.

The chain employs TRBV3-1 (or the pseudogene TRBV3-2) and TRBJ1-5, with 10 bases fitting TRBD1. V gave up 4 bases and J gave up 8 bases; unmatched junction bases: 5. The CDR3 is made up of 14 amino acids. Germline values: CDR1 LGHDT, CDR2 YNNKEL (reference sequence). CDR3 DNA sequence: TGTGCCAGCAGCCGCGGGACAGGGGTAAAGCCCCAGCATTTT. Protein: CASSRGTGVKPQHF.

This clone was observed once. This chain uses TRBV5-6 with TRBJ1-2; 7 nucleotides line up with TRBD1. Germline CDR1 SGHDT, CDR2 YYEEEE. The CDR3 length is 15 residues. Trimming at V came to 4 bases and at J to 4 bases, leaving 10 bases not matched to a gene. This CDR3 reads CASSSTGTALYGYTF. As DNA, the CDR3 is TGTGCCAGCAGCAGTACAGGGACAGCCCTCTATGGCTACACCTTC. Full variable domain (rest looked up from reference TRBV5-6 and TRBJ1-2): DAGVTQSPTHLIKTRGQQVTLRCSPKSGHDTVSWYQQALGQGPQFIFQYYEEEERQRGNFPDRFSGHQFPNYSSELNVNALLLGDSALYLCASSSTGTALYGYTFGSGTRLTVV.

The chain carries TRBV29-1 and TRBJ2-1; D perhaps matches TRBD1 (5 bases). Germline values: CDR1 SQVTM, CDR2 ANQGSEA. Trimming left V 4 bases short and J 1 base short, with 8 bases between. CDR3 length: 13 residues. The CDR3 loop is CSVGQGSYNEQFF. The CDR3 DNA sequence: TGCAGCGTTGGGCAGGGTTCCTACAATGAGCAGTTCTTC.